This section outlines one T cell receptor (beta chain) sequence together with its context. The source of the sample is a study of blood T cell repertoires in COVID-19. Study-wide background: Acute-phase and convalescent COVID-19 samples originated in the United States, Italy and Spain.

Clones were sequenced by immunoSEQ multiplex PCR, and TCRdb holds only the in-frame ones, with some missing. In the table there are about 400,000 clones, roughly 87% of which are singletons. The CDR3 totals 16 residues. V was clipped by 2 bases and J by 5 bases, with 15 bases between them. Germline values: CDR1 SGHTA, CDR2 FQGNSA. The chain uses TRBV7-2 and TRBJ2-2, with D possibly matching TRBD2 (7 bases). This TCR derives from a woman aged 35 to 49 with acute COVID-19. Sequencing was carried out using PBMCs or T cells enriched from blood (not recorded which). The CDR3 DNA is TGTGCCAGCAGCTTATTTAACGCGGGGGCGACCGGGGAGCTGTTTTTT. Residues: CASSLFNAGATGELFF.